The 30 T cell receptor beta chains listed next were all sequenced from one sample in a study of monozygotic twins with inflammatory bowel disease. Each CDR3 protein gets one entry in TCRdb, which reprocessed the 5' RACE reads and gives no DNA. This listing includes tens of thousands of distinct CDR3 sequences. Sequencing was performed on blood. The source of these receptors is a human donor with ulcerative colitis or Crohn's disease, or a healthy co-twin of an affected twin (not recorded which).

The chain carries TRBV18 and TRBJ1-6. This CDR3 has 15 amino acids. Germline CDR1 is KGHSH and CDR2 is LQKENI. The CDR3 spells CASSPSRSINSPLHF.

This chain uses TRBV29-1 with TRBJ2-3; the TCRdb call, TRBD1, lacks DNA for checking. The CDR3 loop spans 13 amino acids. Germline-derived CDR1 and CDR2 are SQVTM and ANQGSEA. CDR3 region: CSGRGQYTDTQYF.

This chain uses TRBV5-6 with TRBJ2-7; lacking DNA, the TRBD1 call made by TCRdb goes unchecked. The CDR3 contains 14 residues. CDR1 is SGHDT, CDR2 YYEEEE, per germline. CDR3 protein: CASTRGGFPYEQYF.

The chain uses TRBV11-3 and TRBJ2-2; TCRdb gives TRBD2 as the D gene, but with no DNA this cannot be confirmed. In germline, CDR1 is SGHNT, CDR2 YENEEA. The CDR3 is made up of 13 amino acids. The CDR3 loop reads CASSRLRGGRLFF.

This chain uses TRBV7-7 with TRBJ2-3; TCRdb's D gene call, TRBD1, goes unchecked for lack of DNA. The CDR3 length is 14 residues. Germline V gives CDR1 SSHAT, CDR2 FNYEAQ (reference sequence). This CDR3 reads CASSRTLRADTQYF.

The chain couples TRBV11-2 to TRBJ2-2. Germline CDR1 reads SGHAT; CDR2 reads FQNNGV. The CDR3 covers 14 residues. This CDR3 reads CASSYLRETGELFF.

This chain connects TRBV5-5 to TRBJ1-6. The germline gives CDR1 SGHKS, CDR2 YYEKEE (reference sequence). CDR3 length: 12 amino acids. CDR3: CASSPVESPLHF.

The chain uses TRBV5-4 and TRBJ1-4; TCRdb's D gene call, TRBD1, goes unchecked for lack of DNA. This CDR3 region has 18 residues. Germline CDR1 SGHNT, CDR2 YYREEE (reference sequence). The chain's CDR3 is CASSSTILGADPLGKLFF.

This sequence joins TRBV9 and TRBJ2-5; checking the TCRdb D call of TRBD1 is not possible without DNA. The CDR3 totals 16 residues. Germline V gene data show CDR1 as SGDLS and CDR2 as YYNGEE. This CDR3 is CASSVADRVTQETQYF.

The J gene is TRBJ1-4, the V gene TRBV20-1. Germline CDR1 and CDR2: DFQATT and SNEGSKA (reference sequence). The CDR3 totals 15 residues. CDR3 sequence: CSAREEGRGVGKLFF.

The genes are TRBV20-1 and TRBJ2-7. Germline CDR1 reads DFQATT; CDR2 reads SNEGSKA (reference sequence). The CDR3 is 14 amino acids. The CDR3 sequence: CSARDNGQTYEQYF.

This chain links TRBV5-6 with TRBJ2-5; with no DNA, the TCRdb D assignment of TRBD1 cannot be verified. The germline V gene has CDR1 SGHDT and CDR2 YYEEEE. CDR3 length: 13 residues. CDR3 sequence: CASSLAGRETQYF. Together with reference TRBV5-6 and TRBJ2-5, the CDR3 gives the full variable domain: DAGVTQSPTHLIKTRGQQVTLRCSPKSGHDTVSWYQQALGQGPQFIFQYYEEEERQRGNFPDRFSGHQFPNYSSELNVNALLLGDSALYLCASSLAGRETQYFGPGTRLLVL.

CDR3 loop: CSVDGNGEKLFF. The chain combines TRBV29-1 with TRBJ1-4; as DNA is missing, the TRBD1 call by TCRdb cannot be tested. Germline values: CDR1 SQVTM, CDR2 ANQGSEA. This CDR3 has 12 amino acids.

The gene calls are TRBV5-6 and TRBJ1-5; TCRdb designates TRBD1, a call that cannot be tested without DNA. CDR1 is SGHDT, CDR2 YYEEEE, per germline. The CDR3 loop spans 18 amino acids. The CDR3 is CASSRRHRDGGGNQPQHF.

V gene TRBV20-1 combines with J gene TRBJ2-1; TCRdb calls TRBD1, which cannot be checked without DNA. The CDR3 runs 13 residues. CDR1 and CDR2 from the germline V gene are DFQATT and SNEGSKA (reference sequence). CDR3 sequence reads: CSAPITGGREQFF.

The V and J genes are TRBV5-6 and TRBJ1-1; absent DNA, TCRdb's TRBD1 call cannot be checked. Germline CDR1 SGHDT, CDR2 YYEEEE. CDR3 length: 14 residues. CDR3 loop: CASSQKGWRTEAFF. Together with reference TRBV5-6 and TRBJ1-1, the CDR3 gives the full variable domain: DAGVTQSPTHLIKTRGQQVTLRCSPKSGHDTVSWYQQALGQGPQFIFQYYEEEERQRGNFPDRFSGHQFPNYSSELNVNALLLGDSALYLCASSQKGWRTEAFFGQGTRLTVV.

The chain recombines TRBV11-2 with TRBJ2-5; with no DNA, the TCRdb D assignment of TRBD1 cannot be verified. Germline CDR1 is SGHAT and CDR2 is FQNNGV. The CDR3 loop spans 14 amino acids. CDR3 residues: CASSLGRGKETQYF. Full variable domain (missing parts from reference TRBV11-2 and TRBJ2-5): EAGVAQSPRYKIIEKRQSVAFWCNPISGHATLYWYQQILGQGPKLLIQFQNNGVVDDSQLPKDRFSAERLKGVDSTLKIQPAKLEDSAVYLCASSLGRGKETQYFGPGTRLLVL.

The genes are TRBV3-1 and TRBJ1-2. The CDR3 loop spans 13 amino acids. Per germline, CDR1 LGHDT and CDR2 YNNKEL (reference sequence). CDR3 amino acids: CASSPSSGYGYTF.

The chain is built from TRBV6-5 and TRBJ2-7; as DNA is missing, the TRBD1 call by TCRdb cannot be tested. This CDR3 has 13 amino acids. Germline lookup yields CDR1 MNHEY and CDR2 SVGAGI. CDR3 amino acids: CASRQTGIYEQYF.

The chain is built from TRBV29-1 and TRBJ1-2. This CDR3 contains 13 residues. The germline V gene encodes CDR1 SQVTM and CDR2 ANQGSEA. The CDR3 spells CSVELSMGYGYTF.

V and J are TRBV2 and TRBJ2-3. The CDR3 length is 12 residues. CDR1 SNHLY and CDR2 FYNNEI come from the germline V gene. The CDR3 spells CASTWNTDTQYF.

The genes are TRBV7-9 and TRBJ1-3; TCRdb's D call, TRBD1, is unchecked because there is no DNA. The CDR3 totals 12 residues. Germline values: CDR1 SEHNR, CDR2 FQNEAQ (reference sequence). CDR3 region: CASTSGRYTIYF.

The chain combines TRBV7-9 with TRBJ1-3; TCRdb calls TRBD1, which cannot be checked without DNA. This CDR3 has 16 amino acids. The germline gives CDR1 SEHNR, CDR2 FQNEAQ (reference sequence). The CDR3 loop reads CASTQGPKTAGNTIYF.

This chain uses TRBV3-1 with TRBJ2-2; TCRdb picks TRBD1, but there is no DNA to check that call. Germline-derived CDR1 and CDR2 are LGHDT and YNNKEL (reference sequence). This CDR3 has 15 amino acids. The CDR3 region is CASSQVGGSTGELFF.

The chain couples TRBV7-7 to TRBJ2-7; with no DNA, the TCRdb D assignment of TRBD2 cannot be verified. CDR1 and CDR2 from the germline V gene are SSHAT and FNYEAQ (reference sequence). This CDR3 comprises 15 residues. The CDR3 reads CASSPGLAVSYEQYF. Full variable domain (rest looked up from reference TRBV7-7 and TRBJ2-7): GAGVSQSPRYKVTKRGQDVTLRCDPISSHATLYWYQQALGQGPEFLTYFNYEAQPDKSGLPSDRFSAERPEGSISTLTIQRTEQRDSAMYRCASSPGLAVSYEQYFGPGTRLTVT.

The V call is TRBV7-3, the J call TRBJ2-3; checking the TCRdb D call of TRBD2 is not possible without DNA. The CDR3 runs 16 residues. The germline V gene has CDR1 SGHTA and CDR2 FQGTGA. CDR3 loop: CASSYSRTSGKDTQYF. Looking up the rest from reference TRBV7-3 and TRBJ2-3 gives the full variable domain: GAGVSQTPSNKVTEKGKYVELRCDPISGHTALYWYRQSLGQGPEFLIYFQGTGAADDSGLPNDRFFAVRPEGSVSTLKIQRTERGDSAVYLCASSYSRTSGKDTQYFGPGTRLTVL.

The rearrangement joins TRBV20-1 to TRBJ1-6; the D call of TRBD1 rests on TCRdb alone, since no DNA is present to check it. This CDR3 is 14 amino acids long. CDR1 DFQATT and CDR2 SNEGSKA come from the germline V gene (reference sequence). The CDR3 spells CSARDGTGPSPLHF.

This chain links TRBV11-1 with TRBJ2-5; without DNA, the TCRdb call of TRBD2 cannot be checked. CDR1 and CDR2 (germline): SGHAT, FQDESV (reference sequence). The CDR3 spans 18 residues. CDR3: CASSLGASGTSEGETQYF.

The chain joins TRBV11-2 to TRBJ1-5; absent DNA, TCRdb's TRBD1 call cannot be checked. Looked up from germline, CDR1 is SGHAT and CDR2 is FQNNGV. CDR3 length: 19 amino acids. The CDR3 here is CASSLPPYDWTGKEQPQHF.

The J gene is TRBJ2-1, the V gene TRBV6-5; TCRdb's assignment of TRBD2 cannot be checked, as there is no DNA. The CDR3 runs 17 residues. Per germline, CDR1 MNHEY and CDR2 SVGAGI. The CDR3 here is CASTVTRAAGSSNEQFF.